This T cell receptor beta chain derives from a study of post-analysis software for immune sequencing data. Turning to the study itself: Relapsing-remitting, secondary progressive and progressive-relapsing multiple sclerosis were all included among the disease courses.

This clonotype was counted a few times. What it binds is unknown. The authors incorporated unique molecular identifiers into the TCR beta cDNA libraries. Input of roughly 1 to 11 million T cells yielded about half a million cDNA molecules. Each CDR3 protein gets one entry after TCRdb re-called the PCR reads with MiXCR. The table has 150,000 to 200,000 distinct CDR3 sequences, around 28% seen once. Findings of the study overall: Samples made in the same batch grouped tightly together by F measure. Multiple sclerosis was associated with a significant reduction in normalized Chao1 diversity relative to controls.

The specimen sequenced was blood. The receptor's source is a girl between 10 and 17 years old with multiple sclerosis.

CDR3 sequence reads: CASSLTRGRGYTF. The CDR3 DNA follows: TGTGCCAGCAGCCTCACTAGGGGCCGTGGCTACACCTTC. The J gene is TRBJ1-2, the V gene TRBV3-1; D perhaps matches TRBD1 (5 bases). V was cut by 4 bases and J by 7 bases, with 13 bases left in between. The CDR3 extends over 13 amino acids. From germline, CDR1 is LGHDT and CDR2 YNNKEL (reference sequence).